What follows is one TCR beta chain and its context. The target of this receptor is not known. Base qualities were left out, and no much larger clone turns up one base away. V is shortened by 1 base, J by 0 bases, and the region joining them spans 8 bases. From the germline V gene, CDR1 is MDHEN and CDR2 is SYDVKM. From the cysteine through the phenylalanine, the CDR3 covers 15 amino acids. Only CDR3 DNA remains: 45 bases, in frame from the first base. Genomic DNA was extracted from sorted cells for sequencing of the TCRbeta CDR3 region. TCRbeta CDR3 regions were sequenced using the immunoSEQ Assay. TCRdb's version of the immuneACCESS table is confined to in-frame rearrangements and falls short of the full clone set. An unresolved V gene accounts for under half of the shortfall where checked; the remainder is of unknown origin. Counted in this sample were about 60,000 clones; around nine tenths of them appeared once. Clones ranked in the top ten supply under 8% of the sample.

The trial excluded patients who had a history of autoimmune disease or were on systemic immunosuppression. Peripheral blood for TCR sequencing was collected from all dose cohorts at baseline, on cycle 4 day 1, and on cycle 7 day 1. Samples were obtained from an open-label, multicenter, first-in-human phase I dose-escalation trial of ivuxolimab. The trial enrolled adults with locally advanced or metastatic head and neck squamous cell, hepatocellular, melanoma or renal cell carcinoma. CD4+ and CD8+ T cells were sorted separately from peripheral blood before TCR sequencing. The sample comes from a study of OX40 agonist ivuxolimab in advanced cancers. Notes on the research overall: The costimulatory receptor OX40 (CD134) was targeted by ivuxolimab, a fully human IgG2 agonistic monoclonal antibody. Intravenous ivuxolimab was administered to patients every 2 weeks at six dose levels: 0.01, 0.1, 0.3, 1.5, 3 and 10 mg/kg. Among the 50 to 55 dose-escalation patients, approximately 20 had hepatocellular carcinoma, around 15 melanoma, 9 renal cell carcinoma and 9 head and neck cancer. In the dose-escalation cohort, approximately 82% of patients were male, and the mean age was roughly 60 years with a range of about 20 to 80. Prior anti-PD-1, anti-PD-L1 or anti-CTLA-4 therapy was permitted, and checkpoint inhibitors had been received by less than 45% of dose-escalation patients. Partial responses occurred in three dose-escalation patients, of whom one had hepatocellular carcinoma and two had cutaneous melanoma. Peripheral TCRbeta sequencing was intended to test whether TCR sequence diversity was altered and clonal T-cell expansion was caused by ivuxolimab. The paper covers the monotherapy dose-escalation part of the phase I ivuxolimab trial, which included N of about 51 patients.

Points the paper makes about the study in general: Which antigens the clonally expanded peripheral T cells were specific for was not determined. Low levels of normalized T-cell clonal expansion were also seen in some patients who did not respond. Clonal expansion of both CD4+ and CD8+ blood T cells was observed from baseline to week 6 at doses 0.1 to 3.0 mg/kg. In the 0.1-3.0 mg/kg groups, partial responders had among the lowest normalized peripheral clonal expansion, particularly in CD8+ T cells. After ivuxolimab, more expanded clones were found on average in CD8+ T cells than in CD4+ T cells.

The sequenced sample was CD4+ or CD8+ T cells sorted from blood, obtained in a trial of the OX40 agonist ivuxolimab. The chain joins TRBV28 to TRBJ2-3; the D gene remains uncertain. This receptor was identified in an adult with an advanced solid tumor such as melanoma, head and neck, liver or kidney cancer. For the CDR3, the sequence is CASSLSSTSTDTQYF. Here is the DNA: TGTGCCAGCAGTTTATCATCGACAAGCACAGATACGCAGTATTTT.